The clone carrying this T cell receptor beta chain was counted only a few times. Its antigen is as yet unknown. This sample stems from a study of T-cell memory formation after mild COVID-19. Study-wide context: Each donor largely had its own TCR clusters.

Findings of the study overall: Pre-infection memory already had some responding clones, implying cross-reactive memory joined.

One entry per CDR3 protein, called by TCRdb with MiXCR from the 5' RACE reads. The repertoire holds hundreds of thousands of distinct CDR3 sequences, with about 20% as singletons. The CDR3 runs 21 residues. V trimming: 0 bases; J trimming: 0 bases; junction bases outside the gene matches: 16. CDR1 and CDR2 from the germline V gene are KGHDR and SFDVKD. Sequencing used PBMCs or a T cell subset sorted from them (not recorded which). The clonotype was recovered from an adult woman who had mild COVID-19 (a few samples of this study predate the infection). Cell type and time point are not known. This chain uses TRBV24-1 with TRBJ2-1, with 7 positions matching TRBD2. The CDR3 DNA reads as TGTGCCACCAGTGATTTGGTCCGAACAGAGGGGCGGGAGCGCTCCTACAATGAGCAGTTCTTC. This sequence encodes CATSDLVRTEGRERSYNEQFF.